A selection of T cell receptor beta chains follows, all from one sample in a study of blood T cell repertoires in COVID-19. Only in-frame clones appear in the TCRdb table, and some are missing; sequencing was by immunoSEQ multiplex PCR. The profile shows tens of thousands of clones, 79% of them singletons. The sample taken for sequencing was peripheral blood. The receptors were sampled from a man in his fifties or sixties with acute or convalescent COVID-19. The CDR3 runs from the conserved cysteine through the conserved F or W. The order of the fields is V gene, J gene, clone size, D gene, CDR3 protein, CDR3 DNA. A D gene is named only where the DNA matches it firmly. Rows give clone size only sometimes, using once, few, many, or a class for an expanded clone.

v_gene: TRBV9; j_gene: TRBJ2-2; abundance: -; d_gene: -; CDR3aa: CASGRDKNTGELFF; CDR3nt: TGTGCCTCGGGCCGGGACAAGAACACCGGGGAGCTGTTTTTT
v_gene: TRBV5-8; j_gene: TRBJ2-2; abundance: -; d_gene: TRBD2; CDR3aa: CASSLGTSGNTGELFF; CDR3nt: TGTGCCAGCAGCTTGGGGACTAGCGGGAACACCGGGGAGCTGTTTTTT
v_gene: TRBV27; j_gene: TRBJ1-1; abundance: -; d_gene: TRBD1; CDR3aa: CASSFGTGTEAFF; CDR3nt: TGTGCCAGCAGTTTTGGGACAGGGACTGAAGCTTTCTTT
v_gene: TRBV24-1; j_gene: TRBJ1-2; abundance: -; d_gene: -; CDR3aa: CATSDGRGDHRYGYTF; CDR3nt: TGTGCCACCAGTGATGGGCGGGGGGACCATCGGTATGGCTACACCTTC
v_gene: TRBV3-1/TRBV3-2; j_gene: TRBJ2-1; abundance: -; d_gene: -; CDR3aa: CASSHERNEQFF; CDR3nt: TGTGCCAGCAGCCATGAGCGAAATGAGCAGTTCTTC
v_gene: TRBV5-1; j_gene: TRBJ1-1; abundance: -; d_gene: TRBD1; CDR3aa: CASSRQGTEAFF; CDR3nt: TGCGCCAGCAGCCGACAGGGCACTGAAGCTTTCTTT
v_gene: TRBV28; j_gene: TRBJ1-1; abundance: -; d_gene: TRBD1; CDR3aa: CASSGQGAFF; CDR3nt: TGTGCCAGCAGCGGACAGGGAGCTTTCTTT
v_gene: TRBV9; j_gene: TRBJ1-3; abundance: -; d_gene: -; CDR3aa: CASSAGGDPTFSGNTIYF; CDR3nt: TGTGCCAGCAGCGCTGGGGGGGACCCCACTTTCTCTGGAAACACCATATATTTT
v_gene: TRBV9; j_gene: TRBJ1-3; abundance: -; d_gene: -; CDR3aa: CASSVVDFGGSGNTIYF; CDR3nt: TGTGCCAGCAGCGTCGTGGACTTCGGAGGGTCTGGAAACACCATATATTTT
v_gene: TRBV5-5; j_gene: TRBJ1-2; abundance: -; d_gene: -; CDR3aa: CASSPGLLYGYTF; CDR3nt: TGTGCCAGCAGCCCGGGACTCCTCTATGGCTACACCTTC
v_gene: TRBV28; j_gene: TRBJ1-1; abundance: -; d_gene: -; CDR3aa: CASSRNTEAFF; CDR3nt: TGTGCCAGCAGCAGAAACACTGAAGCTTTCTTT
v_gene: TRBV7-2; j_gene: TRBJ2-5; abundance: -; d_gene: TRBD2; CDR3aa: CASSLGTSGRARETQYF; CDR3nt: TGTGCCAGCAGCTTGGGTACTAGCGGGAGGGCTAGGGAGACCCAGTACTTC
v_gene: TRBV28; j_gene: TRBJ2-2; abundance: -; d_gene: TRBD2; CDR3aa: CASSWGGTGELFF; CDR3nt: TGTGCCAGCAGTTGGGGGGGGACCGGGGAGCTGTTTTTT
v_gene: TRBV27; j_gene: TRBJ1-1; abundance: few; d_gene: -; CDR3aa: CASSFSRRRTEAFF; CDR3nt: TGTGCCAGCAGTTTTTCCCGACGGCGGACTGAAGCTTTCTTT
v_gene: TRBV29-1; j_gene: TRBJ2-4; abundance: -; d_gene: TRBD2; CDR3aa: CSVEGGRNIQYF; CDR3nt: TGCAGCGTTGAGGGAGGGAGAAACATTCAGTACTTC
v_gene: TRBV5-1; j_gene: TRBJ2-1; abundance: -; d_gene: TRBD1; CDR3aa: CASSHIGDSMNNGQFF; CDR3nt: TGCGCCAGCAGCCACATTGGGGACAGTATGAACAATGGGCAGTTCTTC